This TCR beta chain was captured in a study of T cell changes during pregnancy in multiple sclerosis. This table comes from immunoSEQ multiplex PCR, and its TCRdb copy is limited to in-frame clones, with some not included. Here the sample spans some 64,000 clones, approximately 92% being singletons. The sequencing used peripheral blood, collected in the first trimester of pregnancy. The sequence was obtained from a female donor with multiple sclerosis, enrolled in a pregnancy study.

The CDR3 DNA sequence: TGCGCCAGCAGCTTGGTACAGGGCGGCTACGAGCAGTACTTC. It codes for CASSLVQGGYEQYF. The V and J genes are TRBV5-1 and TRBJ2-7; the D gene is possibly TRBD1 (6 bases). The V and J ends lost 0 bases and 3 bases respectively, with 10 bases between them. The CDR3 sequence is 14 residues long. In germline, CDR1 is SGHRS, CDR2 YFSETQ.